Shown below are 22 T cell receptor beta chains from a single sample sequenced in a study of blood T cell repertoires in COVID-19. Measured with immunoSEQ multiplex PCR; TCRdb has only the in-frame clones, and not every one. This table holds 250,000 to 350,000 clones, about nine tenths found once. Sequenced material: peripheral blood. Receptor source: a woman aged 30 to 39 with active or convalescent COVID-19.

The rearrangement joins TRBV18 to TRBJ1-2; D is ambiguous. This CDR3 region has 14 residues. Trimming removed 0 bases from V and 1 base from J, with 6 bases in between. CDR1 KGHSH and CDR2 LQKENI come from the germline V gene. CDR3 protein: CASSPPAGNYGYTF. Here the CDR3 DNA reads TGTGCCAGCTCACCACCTGCGGGTAACTATGGCTACACCTTC.

This clone was observed a few times. V and J are TRBV6-5 and TRBJ2-7; D gene unclear. The CDR3 is 15 amino acids. Per the germline V gene, CDR1 is MNHEY and CDR2 is SVGAGI. Trimming cost V 6 bases and J 7 bases, with 22 bases left between them. The CDR3 DNA reads TGTGCCAGCAGCGCGTACTTGACTCGAGTGGAAGAGCAGTACTTC. Its protein is CASSAYLTRVEEQYF.

V usage is TRBV2 and J usage is TRBJ1-6; 9 positions match TRBD1. Germline values: CDR1 SNHLY, CDR2 FYNNEI. Unmatched junction bases numbered 12, after V lost 6 bases and J lost 9 bases. CDR3 length equals 16 residues. CDR3 DNA sequence: TGTGCCAGCAGAGACCCCGGACAGGGGAACGGTTCACCCCTCCACTTT. It yields the protein CASRDPGQGNGSPLHF.

The chain carries TRBV7-9 and TRBJ1-6; D not resolved. V lost 2 bases and J lost 10, with 9 bases in between. The CDR3 sequence is 13 residues long. The germline V gene encodes CDR1 SEHNR and CDR2 FQNEAQ (reference sequence). The CDR3 DNA reads as TGTGCCAGCAGCTTACGGGAGTGGTCACCCCTCCACTTT. Its protein product is CASSLREWSPLHF.

V and J are TRBV6-2 or TRBV6-3 and TRBJ2-6; TRBD1 matches 10 bases. With 4 bases clipped from V and 0 bases from J, the junction kept 12 bases outside the gene matches. The CDR3 extends over 20 amino acids. Per the germline V gene, CDR1 is MNHEY and CDR2 is SVGEGT. CDR3 bases: TGTGCCAGCAGTTTATCTCCTGTTTGGACAGGGGGCTCTGGGGCCAACGTCCTGACTTTC. Residues: CASSLSPVWTGGSGANVLTF.

The chain carries TRBV19 and TRBJ1-5; D is perhaps TRBD1 (5 bases). From germline, CDR1 is LNHDA and CDR2 SQIVND (reference sequence). The V end lost 4 bases, the J end lost 3 bases, and 10 bases lay between the germline ends. The CDR3 covers 14 residues. The CDR3 nucleotides are TGTGCCAGTAGTAAGGGAGGGGTCAATCAGCCCCAGCATTTT. Translation gives CASSKGGVNQPQHF.

This chain joins TRBV19 and TRBJ1-5; no definite D call. CDR3 size: 15 residues. The V gene lost 3 bases and the J gene lost 7 bases, with 16 bases spanning the gap. CDR1 is LNHDA, CDR2 SQIVND, per germline (reference sequence). CDR3 protein: CASSIAQAGPQPQHF. Written as DNA, the CDR3 is TGTGCCAGTAGTATCGCTCAGGCCGGTCCCCAGCCCCAGCATTTT.

This clone was seen only once. The V call is TRBV19, the J call TRBJ1-4; 11 nucleotides line up with TRBD1. Germline V gene sequence: CDR1 LNHDA, CDR2 SQIVND (reference sequence). Trimming took 7 bases from V and 7 from J; bases not matched to a gene: 5. CDR3 length: 14 amino acids. CDR3 DNA sequence: TGTGCCAGTAACTTGGGACAGGGGGGTGAAAAACTGTTTTTT. It codes for CASNLGQGGEKLFF.

This clone was seen just once. This chain joins TRBV18 and TRBJ2-1, with TRBD1 matching 7 bases. The CDR3 loop spans 14 amino acids. After removal of 5 bases from V and 8 bases from J, the junction contained 9 bases not matched to a gene. Per the germline V gene, CDR1 is KGHSH and CDR2 is LQKENI. DNA for the CDR3: TGTGCCAGCTCATTACGACAGGGAGACGATGAGCAGTTCTTC. Its translation is CASSLRQGDDEQFF. The full variable domain, its missing parts supplied by reference TRBV18 and TRBJ2-1, is NAGVMQNPRHLVRRRGQEARLRCSPMKGHSHVYWYRQLPEEGLKFMVYLQKENIIDESGMPKERFSAEFPKEGPSILRIQQVVRGDSAAYFCASSLRQGDDEQFFGPGTRLTVL.

This clone was counted once. The rearrangement joins TRBV19 to TRBJ1-6; TRBD1 agrees at 7 bases. Germline loops: CDR1 LNHDA, CDR2 SQIVND (reference sequence). Trimming cost V 6 bases and J 9 bases; bases outside gene matches: 11. The CDR3 is 15 amino acids. CDR3 region: CASSLTGTDSSPLHF. The CDR3 DNA follows: TGTGCCAGTAGCTTGACAGGGACCGACTCTTCACCCCTCCACTTT.

The V call is TRBV7-9, the J call TRBJ2-7; TRBD1 matches 11 bases. Germline-derived CDR1 and CDR2 are SEHNR and FQNEAQ (reference sequence). The CDR3 runs to 14 residues. J gave up 6 bases and V 5 bases, and 6 bases lay outside the gene matches. CDR3 loop: CASSPDRGLTEQYF. The CDR3, as DNA: TGTGCCAGCAGCCCGGACAGGGGGCTGACCGAGCAGTACTTC.

V is TRBV6-5 and J is TRBJ2-7, with TRBD1 matching 8 bases. Germline CDR1 MNHEY, CDR2 SVGAGI. V was pared by 11 bases and J by 0 bases, with 6 bases of the junction left unmatched. This CDR3 comprises 13 residues. Written as DNA, the CDR3 is TGTGCCGCAACCGGACAGGGCTCCTACGAGCAGTACTTC. Translation: CAATGQGSYEQYF.

The gene calls are TRBV12-3 or TRBV12-4 and TRBJ2-2; the match to TRBD2 covers 7 bases. The CDR3 is made up of 13 amino acids. The V segment lost 6 bases and the J segment 6 bases; nucleotides outside the gene matches: 4. In nucleotides, the CDR3 is TGTGCCAGCAGACAAACTAGCGCCGGGGAGCTGTTTTTT. It specifies CASRQTSAGELFF.

This clone was found once. This chain joins TRBV2 and TRBJ2-7; 7 bases align to TRBD1. Germline-derived CDR1 and CDR2 are SNHLY and FYNNEI. The CDR3 has 15 amino acids. Trimming cost V 1 base and J 4 bases; bases outside gene matches: 7. The CDR3 DNA is TGTGCCAGCAGTGAAGGCGTAGGGGGCACGTACGAGCAGTACTTC. Protein product: CASSEGVGGTYEQYF. The full variable domain, completed using reference TRBV2 and TRBJ2-7, is EPEVTQTPSHQVTQMGQEVILRCVPISNHLYFYWYRQILGQKVEFLVSFYNNEISEKSEIFDDQFSVERPDGSNFTLKIRSTKLEDSAMYFCASSEGVGGTYEQYFGPGTRLTVT.

The table lists this clone with a few counts. The CDR3 loop reads CASRFRYEQYF. The CDR3 DNA reads as TGTGCAAGTCGTTTTCGCTACGAGCAGTACTTC. V and J are TRBV12-2 and TRBJ2-7; the D segment call TRBD2 is taken from the table without a DNA check. TRBV12-2 is listed as a pseudogene. CDR3 length equals 11 residues.

This clone has more than one count but fewer than ten. Sequence at one end of the junction differs from germline and may be a read error. This chain joins TRBV7-7 and TRBJ2-1, with 8 bases identical to TRBD2. CDR1 is SSHAT, CDR2 FNYEAQ, per germline (reference sequence). The CDR3 sequence is 15 residues long. The CDR3 DNA reads TGTGCTAGCAGCTTAGGGACTAGCTCCTACAATGAGCAGTTCTTC. Protein sequence: CASSLGTSSYNEQFF.

The rearrangement uses TRBV27 and TRBJ2-1, with D possibly matching TRBD2 (6 bases). Germline V lookup: CDR1 MNHEY, CDR2 SMNVEV (reference sequence). The V end was cut by 4 bases, the J end by 6 bases, with 10 bases between. The CDR3 sequence is 13 residues long. As DNA, the CDR3 is TGTGCCAGCAGTTGGGGAGGAGGCAATGAGCAGTTCTTC. Amino acids: CASSWGGGNEQFF.

The chain is built from TRBV6-5 and TRBJ1-1; D is unclear. The germline CDR1 and CDR2 sequences are MNHEY and SVGAGI. V gave up 0 bases and J gave up 4 bases, with 12 bases separating them. The CDR3 is made up of 15 amino acids. The CDR3 DNA reads as TGTGCCAGCAGTTACTCGACTAGGGCCAGCACTGAAGCTTTCTTT. It specifies CASSYSTRASTEAFF.

This clone was seen a handful of times. The rearrangement links TRBV24-1 to TRBJ2-1; TRBD2 is a possible D gene (6 bases). The V gene's germline CDR1 is KGHDR and CDR2 SFDVKD. V was cut by 12 bases and J by 0 bases, with 11 bases left in between. This CDR3 has 13 amino acids. The CDR3 here is CASRGSSYNEQFF. The CDR3 DNA is TGTGCCTCGCGGGGCAGCTCCTACAATGAGCAGTTCTTC.

The chain employs TRBV6-6 and TRBJ1-2; 9 bases agree with TRBD1. This CDR3 is 13 amino acids long. With V trimmed by 6 bases and J by 8 bases, 7 bases remained unmatched. Per germline, CDR1 MNHNY and CDR2 SVGAGI (reference sequence). The CDR3, as DNA: TGTGCCAGCAGCCCGGACAGGGGCAGCGGCTACACCTTC. Residues: CASSPDRGSGYTF.

The rearrangement links TRBV7-9 to TRBJ1-2, with 9 nucleotides matching TRBD1. The length of the CDR3 is 15 residues. The trim removed 4 bases at V and 8 bases at J, leaving 11 bases unmatched. From germline, CDR1 is SEHNR and CDR2 FQNEAQ (reference sequence). The CDR3 coding sequence is TGTGCCAGCAGCTCGCCCCAGGACAGGGGCGAAGGCTACACCTTC. Its translation: CASSSPQDRGEGYTF.

V is TRBV4-3 and J is TRBJ2-1; TRBD2 might be the D (5 bases). Deletions cut 0 bases from V and 8 bases from J, with 14 bases between. Germline loops: CDR1 LGHNA, CDR2 YSLEER. This CDR3 contains 15 residues. The CDR3 nucleotides are TGCGCCAGCAGCCAAGATGTCCGGGGTTTAGATGAGCAGTTCTTC. As protein: CASSQDVRGLDEQFF.